This T cell receptor beta chain was captured in a study of blood T cell repertoires in COVID-19. Study summary: Acute and convalescent COVID-19 samples came from the United States, Italy and Spain. From T cells, B-cell-depleted T cells, or PBMCs came the material, which was cDNA or gDNA.

Trimming pared 0 bases from V and 2 bases from J, leaving 9 bases between. There are 15 residues in the CDR3. The germline CDR1 and CDR2 sequences are SGHRS and YFSETQ. Original handling: Scientists estimated how many nucleated cells there were by amplifying reference gene primers. TCRdb's copy holds only in-frame clones and misses some; the assay was immunoSEQ multiplex PCR. V and J calls and clone size follow that table, whereas D and trimming were derived from the DNA. The table has around 210,000 clones, about 91% seen once. The chain has TRBV5-1 and TRBJ2-1, with a weak D call TRBD2 (6 bases). The clonotype comes from a man aged 18 to 30 with active or convalescent COVID-19. Sequencing used peripheral blood. The CDR3 protein is CASSLGLGPYNEQFF. CDR3 nucleotide sequence: TGCGCCAGCAGCTTGGGACTAGGCCCCTACAATGAGCAGTTCTTC.